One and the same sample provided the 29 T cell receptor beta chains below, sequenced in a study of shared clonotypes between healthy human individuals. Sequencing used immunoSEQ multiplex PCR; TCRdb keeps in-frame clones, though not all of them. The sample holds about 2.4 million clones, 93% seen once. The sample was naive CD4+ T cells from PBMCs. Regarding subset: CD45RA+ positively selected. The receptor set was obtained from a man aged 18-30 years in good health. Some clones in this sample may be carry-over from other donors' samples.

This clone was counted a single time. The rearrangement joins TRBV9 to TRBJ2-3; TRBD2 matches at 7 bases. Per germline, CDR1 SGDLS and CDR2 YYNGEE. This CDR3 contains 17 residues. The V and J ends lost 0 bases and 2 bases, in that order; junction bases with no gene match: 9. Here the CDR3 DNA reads TGTGCCAGCAGCGTAGGAGGTAGCGGGCAAGTCACAGATACGCAGTATTTT. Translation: CASSVGGSGQVTDTQYF.

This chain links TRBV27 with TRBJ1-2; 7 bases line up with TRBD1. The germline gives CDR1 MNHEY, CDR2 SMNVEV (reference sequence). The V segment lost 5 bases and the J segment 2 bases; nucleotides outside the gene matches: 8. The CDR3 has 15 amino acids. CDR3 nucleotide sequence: TGTGCCAGCAGTACAACAGGGGCCCCAAACTATGGCTACACCTTC. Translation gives CASSTTGAPNYGYTF.

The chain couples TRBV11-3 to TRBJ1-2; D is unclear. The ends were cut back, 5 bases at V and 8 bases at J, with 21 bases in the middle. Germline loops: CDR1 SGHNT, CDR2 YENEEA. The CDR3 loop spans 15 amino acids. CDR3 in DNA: TGTGCCAGCAGCCCCATTGTGGTCGCTAGCGGAGGCTACACCTTC. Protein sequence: CASSPIVVASGGYTF.

CDR3 sequence (DNA): TGCGCCAGCAGCTTGAACAGACATGACGGTGGAGATACGCAGTATTTT. Translating it yields CASSLNRHDGGDTQYF. The rearrangement joins TRBV5-1 to TRBJ2-3; D call uncertain. Germline CDR1 is SGHRS and CDR2 is YFSETQ. V lost 1 base to trimming and J lost 5 bases, with 17 bases between them. The CDR3 contains 16 residues.

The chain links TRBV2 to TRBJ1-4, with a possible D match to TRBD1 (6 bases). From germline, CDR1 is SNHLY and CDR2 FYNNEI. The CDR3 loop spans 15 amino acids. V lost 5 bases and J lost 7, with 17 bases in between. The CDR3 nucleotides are TGTGCCAGCAGTAGGGACACCCAAAGGCGTGAAAAACTGTTTTTT. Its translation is CASSRDTQRREKLFF.

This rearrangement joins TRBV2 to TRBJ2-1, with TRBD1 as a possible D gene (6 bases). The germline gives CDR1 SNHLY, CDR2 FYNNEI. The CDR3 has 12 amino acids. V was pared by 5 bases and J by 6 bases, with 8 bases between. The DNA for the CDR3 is TGTGCCAGCAGTTGGGACACCAATGAGCAGTTCTTC. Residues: CASSWDTNEQFF. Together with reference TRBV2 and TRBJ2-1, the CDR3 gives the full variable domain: EPEVTQTPSHQVTQMGQEVILRCVPISNHLYFYWYRQILGQKVEFLVSFYNNEISEKSEIFDDQFSVERPDGSNFTLKIRSTKLEDSAMYFCASSWDTNEQFFGPGTRLTVL.

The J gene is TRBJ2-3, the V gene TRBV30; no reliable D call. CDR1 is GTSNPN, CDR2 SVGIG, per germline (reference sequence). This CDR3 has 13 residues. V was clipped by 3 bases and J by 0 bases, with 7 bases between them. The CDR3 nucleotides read TGTGCCTGGAGCTCCGAAAGCACAGATACGCAGTATTTT. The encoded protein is CAWSSESTDTQYF.

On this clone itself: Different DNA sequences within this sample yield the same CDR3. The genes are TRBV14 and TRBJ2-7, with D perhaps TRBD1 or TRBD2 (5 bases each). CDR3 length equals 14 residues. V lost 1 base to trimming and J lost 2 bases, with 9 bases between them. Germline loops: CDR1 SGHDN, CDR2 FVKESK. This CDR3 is CASSQGRGTYEQYF. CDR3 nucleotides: TGTGCCAGCAGCCAAGGCCGGGGCACCTACGAGCAGTACTTC.

As DNA, the CDR3 is TGCAGCGTTTGGGCTCCCCGGGGCACCGGGGAGCTGTTTTTT. Residues: CSVWAPRGTGELFF. This chain joins TRBV29-1 and TRBJ2-2; maybe TRBD2 (5 bases). CDR1 is SQVTM, CDR2 ANQGSEA, per germline. V was clipped by 5 bases and J by 4 bases, with 14 bases between them. This CDR3 region has 14 residues.

In nucleotides, the CDR3 is TGCGCCAGCAGCGAGCAGGGTAGCAGCACAGATACGCAGTATTTT. Amino acid sequence: CASSEQGSSTDTQYF. The rearrangement joins TRBV5-1 to TRBJ2-3; tentatively, D is TRBD1 (5 bases). The V gene's germline CDR1 is SGHRS and CDR2 YFSETQ. The V end was cut by 4 bases, the J end by 0 bases, with 12 bases between. The CDR3 sequence is 15 residues long.

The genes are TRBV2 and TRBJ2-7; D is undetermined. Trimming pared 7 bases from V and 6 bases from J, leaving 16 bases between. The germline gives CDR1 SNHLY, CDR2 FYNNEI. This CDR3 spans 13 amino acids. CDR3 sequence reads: CASTPIPLGEQYF. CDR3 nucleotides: TGTGCCAGCACCCCAATCCCCCTCGGCGAGCAGTACTTC.

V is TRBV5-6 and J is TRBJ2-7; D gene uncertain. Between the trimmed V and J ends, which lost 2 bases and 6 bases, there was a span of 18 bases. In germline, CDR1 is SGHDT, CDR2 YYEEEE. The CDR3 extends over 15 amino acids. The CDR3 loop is CASSFGQVIVGEQYF. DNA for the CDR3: TGTGCCAGCAGCTTCGGGCAGGTGATAGTGGGCGAGCAGTACTTC.

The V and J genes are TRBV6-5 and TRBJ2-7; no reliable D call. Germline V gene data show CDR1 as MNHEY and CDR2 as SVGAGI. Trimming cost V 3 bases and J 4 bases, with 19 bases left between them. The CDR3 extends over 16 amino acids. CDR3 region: CASSYGIRLDLYEQYF. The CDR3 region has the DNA TGTGCCAGCAGTTATGGGATCCGCCTAGACCTTTACGAGCAGTACTTC.

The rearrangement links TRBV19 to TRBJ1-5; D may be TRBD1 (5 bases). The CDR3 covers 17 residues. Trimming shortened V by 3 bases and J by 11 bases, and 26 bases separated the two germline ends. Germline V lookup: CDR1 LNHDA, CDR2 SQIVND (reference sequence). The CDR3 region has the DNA TGTGCCAGTAGTATGGTGTTCGGCGGGGCCCCGATGGGGACCCAGCATTTT. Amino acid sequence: CASSMVFGGAPMGTQHF.

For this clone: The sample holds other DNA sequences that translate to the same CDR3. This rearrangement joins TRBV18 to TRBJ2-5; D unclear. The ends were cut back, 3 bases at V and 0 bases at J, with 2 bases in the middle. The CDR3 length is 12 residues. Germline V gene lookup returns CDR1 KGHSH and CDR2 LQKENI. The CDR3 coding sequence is TGTGCCAGCTCACCCCACCAAGAGACCCAGTACTTC. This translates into CASSPHQETQYF.

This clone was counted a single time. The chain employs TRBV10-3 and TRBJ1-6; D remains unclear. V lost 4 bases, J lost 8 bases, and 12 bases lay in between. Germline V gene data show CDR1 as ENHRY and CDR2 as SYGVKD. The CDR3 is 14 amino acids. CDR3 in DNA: TGTGCCATCAGTGTTGGAGGGATCGATTCACCCCTCCACTTT. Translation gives CAISVGGIDSPLHF.

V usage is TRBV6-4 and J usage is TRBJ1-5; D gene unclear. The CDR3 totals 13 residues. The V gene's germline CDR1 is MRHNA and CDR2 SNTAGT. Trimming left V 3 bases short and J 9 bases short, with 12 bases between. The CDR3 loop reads CASSELSGGPQHF. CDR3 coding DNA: TGTGCCAGCAGTGAATTAAGTGGCGGGCCCCAGCATTTT.

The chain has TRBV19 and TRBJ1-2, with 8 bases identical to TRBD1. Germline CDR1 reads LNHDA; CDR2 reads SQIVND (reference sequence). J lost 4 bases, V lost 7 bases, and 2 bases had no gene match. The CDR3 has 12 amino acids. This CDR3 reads CASNGQGYGYTF. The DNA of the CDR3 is TGTGCCAGTAACGGACAGGGCTATGGCTACACCTTC. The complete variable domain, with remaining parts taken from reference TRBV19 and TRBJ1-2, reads DGGITQSPKYLFRKEGQNVTLSCEQNLNHDAMYWYRQDPGQGLRLIYYSQIVNDFQKGDIAEGYSVSREKKESFPLTVTSAQKNPTAFYLCASNGQGYGYTFGSGTRLTVV.

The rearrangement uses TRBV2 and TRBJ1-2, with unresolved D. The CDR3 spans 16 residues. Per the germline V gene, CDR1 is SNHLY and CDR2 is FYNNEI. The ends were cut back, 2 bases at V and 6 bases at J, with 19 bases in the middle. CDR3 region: CASSENWGGITNGYTF. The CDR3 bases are TGTGCCAGCAGTGAAAATTGGGGAGGGATAACCAATGGCTACACCTTC. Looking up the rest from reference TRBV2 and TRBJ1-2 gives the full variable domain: EPEVTQTPSHQVTQMGQEVILRCVPISNHLYFYWYRQILGQKVEFLVSFYNNEISEKSEIFDDQFSVERPDGSNFTLKIRSTKLEDSAMYFCASSENWGGITNGYTFGSGTRLTVV.

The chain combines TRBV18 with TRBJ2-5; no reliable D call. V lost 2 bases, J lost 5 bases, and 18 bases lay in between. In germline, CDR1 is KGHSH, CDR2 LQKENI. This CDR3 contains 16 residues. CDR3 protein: CASSPYQRVVGETQYF. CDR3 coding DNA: TGTGCCAGCTCACCATATCAAAGGGTAGTTGGTGAGACCCAGTACTTC.

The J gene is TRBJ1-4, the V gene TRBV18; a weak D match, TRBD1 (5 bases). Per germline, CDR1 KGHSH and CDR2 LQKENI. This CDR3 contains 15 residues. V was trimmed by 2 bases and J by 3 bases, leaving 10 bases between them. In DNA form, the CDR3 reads TGTGCCAGCTCACCAGTCGCAGGGCCTAATGAAAAACTGTTTTTT. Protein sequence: CASSPVAGPNEKLFF.

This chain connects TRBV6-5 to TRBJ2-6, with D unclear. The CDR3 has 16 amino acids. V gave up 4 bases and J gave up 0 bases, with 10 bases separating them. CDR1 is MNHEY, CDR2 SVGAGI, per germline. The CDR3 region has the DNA TGTGCCAGCAGTTTTGATATGTACTCTGGGGCCAACGTCCTGACTTTC. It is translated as CASSFDMYSGANVLTF.

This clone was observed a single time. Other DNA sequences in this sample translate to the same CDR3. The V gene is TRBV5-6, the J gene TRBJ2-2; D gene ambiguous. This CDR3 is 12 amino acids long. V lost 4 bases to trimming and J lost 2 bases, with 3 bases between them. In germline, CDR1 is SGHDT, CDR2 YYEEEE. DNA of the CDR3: TGTGCCAGCAGCCCAAACACCGGGGAGCTGTTTTTT. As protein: CASSPNTGELFF. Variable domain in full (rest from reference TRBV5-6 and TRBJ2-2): DAGVTQSPTHLIKTRGQQVTLRCSPKSGHDTVSWYQQALGQGPQFIFQYYEEEERQRGNFPDRFSGHQFPNYSSELNVNALLLGDSALYLCASSPNTGELFFGEGSRLTVL.

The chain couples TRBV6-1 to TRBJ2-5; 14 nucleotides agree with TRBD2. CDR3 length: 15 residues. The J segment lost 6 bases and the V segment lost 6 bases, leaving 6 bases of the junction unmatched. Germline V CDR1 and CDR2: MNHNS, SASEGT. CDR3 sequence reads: CASRGTSGSLQTQYF. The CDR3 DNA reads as TGTGCCAGCAGGGGGACTAGCGGGAGTCTGCAGACCCAGTACTTC.

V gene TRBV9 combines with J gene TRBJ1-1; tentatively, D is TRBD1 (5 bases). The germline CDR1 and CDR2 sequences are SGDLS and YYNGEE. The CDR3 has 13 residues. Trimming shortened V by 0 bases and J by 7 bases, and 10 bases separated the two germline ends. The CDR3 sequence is CASSVVTVGEAFF. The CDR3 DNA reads TGTGCCAGCAGCGTAGTGACAGTGGGTGAAGCTTTCTTT.

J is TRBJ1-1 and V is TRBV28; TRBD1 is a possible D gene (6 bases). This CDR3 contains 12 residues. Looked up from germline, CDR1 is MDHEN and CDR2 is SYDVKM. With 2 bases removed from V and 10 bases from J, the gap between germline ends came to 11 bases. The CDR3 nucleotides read TGTGCCAGCAGTTTAGTGGGGGCTCGAGCTTTCTTT. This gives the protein CASSLVGARAFF.

CDR3 sequence (DNA): TGTGCCACTGAACTAACGACAGGAGGGTTTGGCGAGCAGTACTTC. This gives the protein CATELTTGGFGEQYF. The chain recombines TRBV5-5 with TRBJ2-7; D is tentatively TRBD1 or TRBD2 (6 bases each). Trimming took 9 bases from V and 6 from J, leaving 25 bases between them. Germline values: CDR1 SGHKS, CDR2 YYEKEE (reference sequence). There are 15 residues in the CDR3.

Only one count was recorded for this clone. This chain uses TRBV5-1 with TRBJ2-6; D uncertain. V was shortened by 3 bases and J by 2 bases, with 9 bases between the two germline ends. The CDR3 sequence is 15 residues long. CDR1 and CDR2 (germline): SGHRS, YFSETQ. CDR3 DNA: TGCGCCAGCAGCTCCTCTCTCACTGGGGCCAACGTCCTGACTTTC. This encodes CASSSSLTGANVLTF.

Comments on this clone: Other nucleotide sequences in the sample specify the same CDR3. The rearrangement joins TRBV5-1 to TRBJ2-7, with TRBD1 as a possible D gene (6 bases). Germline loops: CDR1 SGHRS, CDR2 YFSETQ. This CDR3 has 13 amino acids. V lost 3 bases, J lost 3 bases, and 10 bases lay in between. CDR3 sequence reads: CASSSGQLYEQYF. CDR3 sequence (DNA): TGCGCCAGCAGCTCCGGACAGCTCTACGAGCAGTACTTC.